The source of this T cell receptor beta chain is a study of T cells in localized non-small cell lung cancer. Study findings and constraints: Patients showing higher blood T cell density tended to see longer overall survival. Without multi-region sequencing, intratumor heterogeneity could not be excluded. Uninvolved neighboring lung showed the greatest T cell clonality, exceeding tumor. When the top 100 tumor clones were examined, a median approximately 57 of them also appeared in the adjacent lung, which was paired and uninvolved.

V was cut by 1 base and J by 4 bases, with 17 bases left in between. Germline V gene lookup returns CDR1 SQVTM and CDR2 ANQGSEA. The CDR3 length is 15 residues. Generated by immunoSEQ multiplex PCR, the TCRdb table keeps only in-frame clones and is missing some. The sample contains under 35,000 clones, roughly 90% of which appear only once. A remark on this clone: Its cognate antigen is unknown.

This clonotype was sampled from a female donor older than 55 with stage I lung adenocarcinoma. The source was peripheral blood, collected before any cancer treatment. This chain links TRBV29-1 with TRBJ2-7, with a tentative D call TRBD2 (5 bases). CDR3 sequence (DNA): TGCAGCGTTGAAGGAGGGTTCACGGCGGGTTACGAGCAGTACTTC. As protein: CSVEGGFTAGYEQYF.